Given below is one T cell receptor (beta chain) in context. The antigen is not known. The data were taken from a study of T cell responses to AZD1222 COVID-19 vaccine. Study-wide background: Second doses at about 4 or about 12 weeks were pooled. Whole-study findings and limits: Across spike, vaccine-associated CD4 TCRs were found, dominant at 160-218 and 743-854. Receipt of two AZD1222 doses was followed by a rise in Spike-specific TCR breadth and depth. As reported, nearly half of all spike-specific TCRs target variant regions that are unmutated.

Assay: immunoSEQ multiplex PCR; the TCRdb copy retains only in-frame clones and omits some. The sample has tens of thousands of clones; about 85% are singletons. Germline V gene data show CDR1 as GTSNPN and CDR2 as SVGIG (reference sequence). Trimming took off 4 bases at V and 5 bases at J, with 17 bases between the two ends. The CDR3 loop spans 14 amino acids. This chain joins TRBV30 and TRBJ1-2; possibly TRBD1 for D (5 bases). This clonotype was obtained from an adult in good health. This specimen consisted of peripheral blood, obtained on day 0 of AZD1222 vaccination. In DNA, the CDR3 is TGTGCCTGGACTTTAACGAGACAGCAATATGGCTACACCTTC. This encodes CAWTLTRQQYGYTF.